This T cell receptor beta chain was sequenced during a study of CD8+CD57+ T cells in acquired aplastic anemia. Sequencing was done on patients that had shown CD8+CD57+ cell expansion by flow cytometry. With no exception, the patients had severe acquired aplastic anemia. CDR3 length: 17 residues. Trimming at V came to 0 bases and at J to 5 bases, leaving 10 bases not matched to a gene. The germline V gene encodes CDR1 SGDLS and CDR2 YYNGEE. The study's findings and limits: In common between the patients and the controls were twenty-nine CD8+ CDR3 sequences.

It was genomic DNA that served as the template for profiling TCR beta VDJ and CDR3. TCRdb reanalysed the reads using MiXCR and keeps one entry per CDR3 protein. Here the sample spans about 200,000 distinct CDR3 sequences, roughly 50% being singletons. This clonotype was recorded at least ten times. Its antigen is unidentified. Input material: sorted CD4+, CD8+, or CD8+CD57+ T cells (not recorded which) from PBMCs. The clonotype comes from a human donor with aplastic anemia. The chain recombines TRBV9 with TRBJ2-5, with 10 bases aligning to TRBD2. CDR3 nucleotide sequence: TGTGCCAGCAGCGTAGGGGGTAGCGGGGGGCCAGGTGAGACCCAGTACTTC. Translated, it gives CASSVGGSGGPGETQYF.